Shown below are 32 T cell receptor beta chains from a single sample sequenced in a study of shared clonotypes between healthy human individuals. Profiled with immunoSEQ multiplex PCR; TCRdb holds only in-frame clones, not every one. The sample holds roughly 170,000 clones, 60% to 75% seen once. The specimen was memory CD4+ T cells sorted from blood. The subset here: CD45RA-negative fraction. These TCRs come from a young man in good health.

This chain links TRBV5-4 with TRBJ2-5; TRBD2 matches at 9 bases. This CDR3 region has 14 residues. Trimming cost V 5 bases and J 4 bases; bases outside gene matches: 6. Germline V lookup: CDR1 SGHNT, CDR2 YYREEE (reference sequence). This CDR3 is CASSSGRGGETQYF. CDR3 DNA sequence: TGTGCCAGCAGTAGCGGGAGAGGGGGAGAGACCCAGTACTTC. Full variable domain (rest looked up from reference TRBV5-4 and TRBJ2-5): ETGVTQSPTHLIKTRGQQVTLRCSSQSGHNTVSWYQQALGQGPQFIFQYYREEENGRGNFPPRFSGLQFPNYSSELNVNALELDDSALYLCASSSGRGGETQYFGPGTRLLVL.

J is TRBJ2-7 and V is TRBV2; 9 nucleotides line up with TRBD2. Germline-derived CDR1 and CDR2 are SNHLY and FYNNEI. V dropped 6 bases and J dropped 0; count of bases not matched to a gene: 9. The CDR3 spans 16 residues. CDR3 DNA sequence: TGTGCCAGCAGCGGAAAGGGGACTAGCCTCTCCTACGAGCAGTACTTC. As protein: CASSGKGTSLSYEQYF.

For the CDR3, the DNA is TGCAGCGTTGACCGGACAGGGAACTATGGCTACACCTTC. It translates to CSVDRTGNYGYTF. The gene calls are TRBV29-1 and TRBJ1-2; 8 positions agree with TRBD1. Germline-derived CDR1 and CDR2 are SQVTM and ANQGSEA. The CDR3 has 13 amino acids. V shed 3 bases, J shed 2 bases, and the junction held 2 bases outside the gene matches.

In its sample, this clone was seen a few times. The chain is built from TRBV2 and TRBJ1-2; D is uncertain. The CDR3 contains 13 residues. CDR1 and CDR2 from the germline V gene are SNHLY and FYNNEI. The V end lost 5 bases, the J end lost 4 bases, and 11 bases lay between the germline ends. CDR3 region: CASSRRKGYGYTF. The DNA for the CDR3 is TGTGCCAGCAGTAGGAGGAAGGGCTATGGCTACACCTTC.

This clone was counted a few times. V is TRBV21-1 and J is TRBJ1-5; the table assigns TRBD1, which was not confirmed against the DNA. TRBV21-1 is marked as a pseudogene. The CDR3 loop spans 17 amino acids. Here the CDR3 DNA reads TGTGCCAGCAGCAAAATATTAAGGGGATATAGCAATCAGCCCCAGCATTTT. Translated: CASSKILRGYSNQPQHF.

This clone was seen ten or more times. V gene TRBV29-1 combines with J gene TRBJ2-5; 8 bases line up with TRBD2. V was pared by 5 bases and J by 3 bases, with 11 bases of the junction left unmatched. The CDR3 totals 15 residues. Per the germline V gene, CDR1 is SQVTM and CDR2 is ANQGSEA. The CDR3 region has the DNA TGCAGCGTTTTACGTTTGGCGGGACTAGAAGAGACCCAGTACTTC. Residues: CSVLRLAGLEETQYF.

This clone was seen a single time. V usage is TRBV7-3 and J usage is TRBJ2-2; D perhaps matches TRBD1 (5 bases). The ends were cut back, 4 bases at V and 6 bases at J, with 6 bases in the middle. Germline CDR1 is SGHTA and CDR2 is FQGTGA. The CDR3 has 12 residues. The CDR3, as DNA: TGTGCCAGCAGCTGGGGCCCCGGGGAGCTGTTTTTT. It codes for CASSWGPGELFF.

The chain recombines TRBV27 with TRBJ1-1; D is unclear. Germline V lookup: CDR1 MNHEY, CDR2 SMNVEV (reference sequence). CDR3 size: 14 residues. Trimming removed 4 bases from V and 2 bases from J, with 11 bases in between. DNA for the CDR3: TGTGCCAGCAGTTCCCCCCCCCGAAACACTGAAGCTTTCTTT. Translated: CASSSPPRNTEAFF.

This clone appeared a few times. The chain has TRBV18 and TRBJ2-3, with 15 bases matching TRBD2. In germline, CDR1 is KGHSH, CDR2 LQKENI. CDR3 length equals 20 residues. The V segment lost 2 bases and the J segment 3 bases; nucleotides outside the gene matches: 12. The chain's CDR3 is CASSPVAAGLAGGWTDTQYF. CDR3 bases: TGTGCCAGCTCACCAGTAGCCGCGGGACTAGCGGGAGGCTGGACAGATACGCAGTATTTT.

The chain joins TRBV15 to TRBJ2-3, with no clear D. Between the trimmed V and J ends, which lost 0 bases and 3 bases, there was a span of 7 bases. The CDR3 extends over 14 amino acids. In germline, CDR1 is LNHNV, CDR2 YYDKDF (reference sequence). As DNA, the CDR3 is TGTGCCACCAGCAGAGATGACTGGACAGATACGCAGTATTTT. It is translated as CATSRDDWTDTQYF.

The CDR3 DNA reads as TGTGCGACCCCATTTCCAGATACGCAGTATTTT. It encodes CATPFPDTQYF. The rearrangement links TRBV6-5 to TRBJ2-3; D remains unclear. Germline V gene lookup returns CDR1 MNHEY and CDR2 SVGAGI. The CDR3 covers 11 residues.

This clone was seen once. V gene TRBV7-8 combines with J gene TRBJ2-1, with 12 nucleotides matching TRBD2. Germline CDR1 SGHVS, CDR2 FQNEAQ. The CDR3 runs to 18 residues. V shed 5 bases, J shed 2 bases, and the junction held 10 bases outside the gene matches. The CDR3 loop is CASSLRPSGRAPYNEQFF. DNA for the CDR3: TGTGCCAGCAGCCTAAGGCCTAGCGGGAGGGCCCCCTACAATGAGCAGTTCTTC.

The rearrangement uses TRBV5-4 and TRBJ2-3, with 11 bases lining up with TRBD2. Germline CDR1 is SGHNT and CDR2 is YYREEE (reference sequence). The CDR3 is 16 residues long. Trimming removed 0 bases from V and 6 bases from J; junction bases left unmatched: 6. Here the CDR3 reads CASSLVVLAGEDTQYF. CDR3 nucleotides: TGTGCCAGCAGCTTGGTAGTACTAGCGGGAGAGGATACGCAGTATTTT.

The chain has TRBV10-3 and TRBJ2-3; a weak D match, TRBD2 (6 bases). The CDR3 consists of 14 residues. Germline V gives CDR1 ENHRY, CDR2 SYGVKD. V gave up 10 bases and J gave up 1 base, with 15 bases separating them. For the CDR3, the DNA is TGTGCCACTTGGCGCGGGGAGGGCACAGATACGCAGTATTTT. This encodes CATWRGEGTDTQYF.

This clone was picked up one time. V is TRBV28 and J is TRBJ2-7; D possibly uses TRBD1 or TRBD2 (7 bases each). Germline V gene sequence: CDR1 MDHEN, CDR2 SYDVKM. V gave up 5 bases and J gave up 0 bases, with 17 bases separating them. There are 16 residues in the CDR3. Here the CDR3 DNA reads TGTGCCAGCAGTCAGGGGGGAGGGGTGAGCTCCTACGAGCAGTACTTC. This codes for CASSQGGGVSSYEQYF.

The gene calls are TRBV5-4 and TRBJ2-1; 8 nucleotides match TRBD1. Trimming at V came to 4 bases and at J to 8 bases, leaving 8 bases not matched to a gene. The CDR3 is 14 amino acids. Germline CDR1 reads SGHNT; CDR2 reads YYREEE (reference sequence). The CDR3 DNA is TGTGCCAGCAGCCCCCGAGACAGGGGCTATGAGCAGTTCTTC. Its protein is CASSPRDRGYEQFF.

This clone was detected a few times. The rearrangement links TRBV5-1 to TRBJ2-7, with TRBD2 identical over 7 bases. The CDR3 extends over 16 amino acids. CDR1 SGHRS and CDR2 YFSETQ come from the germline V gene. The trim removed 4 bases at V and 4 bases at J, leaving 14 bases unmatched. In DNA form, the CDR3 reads TGCGCCAGCAGCGACCGATTAGCGGGTCAGGCTTACGAGCAGTACTTC. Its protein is CASSDRLAGQAYEQYF.

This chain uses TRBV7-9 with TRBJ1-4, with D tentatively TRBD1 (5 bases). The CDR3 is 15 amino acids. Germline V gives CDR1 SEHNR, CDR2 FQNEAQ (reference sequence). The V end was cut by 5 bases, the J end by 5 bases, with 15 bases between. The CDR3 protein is CASSPWGGKNEKLFF. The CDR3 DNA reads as TGTGCCAGCAGCCCATGGGGGGGAAAGAATGAAAAACTGTTTTTT.

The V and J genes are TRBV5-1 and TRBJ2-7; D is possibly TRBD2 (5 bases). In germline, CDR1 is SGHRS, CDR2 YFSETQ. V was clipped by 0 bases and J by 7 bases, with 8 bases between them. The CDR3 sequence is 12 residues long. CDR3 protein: CASSLGGAEQYF. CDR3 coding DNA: TGCGCCAGCAGCTTGGGGGGAGCAGAGCAGTACTTC. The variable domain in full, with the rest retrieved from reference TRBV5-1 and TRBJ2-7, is KAGVTQTPRYLIKTRGQQVTLSCSPISGHRSVSWYQQTPGQGLQFLFEYFSETQRNKGNFPGRFSGRQFSNSRSEMNVSTLELGDSALYLCASSLGGAEQYFGPGTRLTVT.

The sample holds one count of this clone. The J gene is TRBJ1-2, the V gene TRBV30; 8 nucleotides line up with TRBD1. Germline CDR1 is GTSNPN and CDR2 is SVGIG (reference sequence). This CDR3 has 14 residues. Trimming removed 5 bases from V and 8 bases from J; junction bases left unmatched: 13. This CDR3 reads CAWHRDRSARGYTF. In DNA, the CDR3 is TGTGCCTGGCACCGGGACAGGTCTGCGCGGGGCTACACCTTC.

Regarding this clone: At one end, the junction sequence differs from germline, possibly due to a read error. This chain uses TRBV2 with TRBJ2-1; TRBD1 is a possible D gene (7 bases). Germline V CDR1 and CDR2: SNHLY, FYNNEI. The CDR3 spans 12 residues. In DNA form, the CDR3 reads TGTGCCAGCAGTCTGGAGGGGGACAGATGGATCTTC. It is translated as CASSLEGDRWIF.

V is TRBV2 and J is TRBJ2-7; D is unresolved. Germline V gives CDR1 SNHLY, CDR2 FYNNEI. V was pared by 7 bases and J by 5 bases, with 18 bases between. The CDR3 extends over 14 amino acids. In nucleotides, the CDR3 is TGTGCCAGCAATTTAGTTCGGCAGATCCACGAGCAGTACTTC. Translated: CASNLVRQIHEQYF.

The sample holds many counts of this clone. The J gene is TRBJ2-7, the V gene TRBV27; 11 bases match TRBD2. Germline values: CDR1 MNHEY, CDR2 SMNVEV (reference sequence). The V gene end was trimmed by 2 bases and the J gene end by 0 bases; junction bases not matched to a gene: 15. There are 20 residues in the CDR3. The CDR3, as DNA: TGTGCCAGCAGTTTACGGGGGTCGGGTAGCGGGAGGGCCTCCTCCTACGAGCAGTACTTC. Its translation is CASSLRGSGSGRASSYEQYF.

The CDR3 loop reads CASSQSTGIDEQYF. The CDR3 DNA reads as TGTGCCAGCAGTCAATCGACTGGAATCGACGAGCAGTACTTC. This chain joins TRBV6-5 and TRBJ2-7; unclear D gene. CDR3 length: 14 amino acids. Germline CDR1 reads MNHEY; CDR2 reads SVGAGI. Between the trimmed V and J ends, which lost 5 bases and 5 bases, there was a span of 16 bases.

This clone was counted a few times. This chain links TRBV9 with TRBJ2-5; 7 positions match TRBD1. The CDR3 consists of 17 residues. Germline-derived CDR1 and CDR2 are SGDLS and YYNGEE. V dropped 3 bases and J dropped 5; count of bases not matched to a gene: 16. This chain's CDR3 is CASSAPRTGRKGETQYF. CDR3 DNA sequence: TGTGCCAGCAGCGCGCCCAGGACAGGCCGCAAAGGGGAGACCCAGTACTTC. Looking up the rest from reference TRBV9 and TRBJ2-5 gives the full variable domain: DSGVTQTPKHLITATGQRVTLRCSPRSGDLSVYWYQQSLDQGLQFLIQYYNGEERAKGNILERFSAQQFPDLHSELNLSSLELGDSALYFCASSAPRTGRKGETQYFGPGTRLLVL.

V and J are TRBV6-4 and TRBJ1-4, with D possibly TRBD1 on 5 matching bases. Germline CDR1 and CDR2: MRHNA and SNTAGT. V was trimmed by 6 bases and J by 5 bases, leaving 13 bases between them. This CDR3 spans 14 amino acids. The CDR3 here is CASRGRGLNEKLFF. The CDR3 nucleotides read TGTGCCAGCAGGGGACGAGGTCTGAATGAAAAACTGTTTTTT.

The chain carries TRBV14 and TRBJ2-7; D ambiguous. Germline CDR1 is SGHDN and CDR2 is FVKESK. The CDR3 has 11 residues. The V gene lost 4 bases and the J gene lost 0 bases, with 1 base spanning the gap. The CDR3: CASSLSYEQYF. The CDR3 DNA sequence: TGTGCCAGCAGCCTCTCCTACGAGCAGTACTTC.

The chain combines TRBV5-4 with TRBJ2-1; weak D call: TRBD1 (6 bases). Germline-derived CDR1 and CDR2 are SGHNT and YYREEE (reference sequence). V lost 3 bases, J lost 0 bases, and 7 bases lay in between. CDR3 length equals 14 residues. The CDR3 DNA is TGTGCCAGCAGCTCGGACAGCTCCTACAATGAGCAGTTCTTC. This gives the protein CASSSDSSYNEQFF.

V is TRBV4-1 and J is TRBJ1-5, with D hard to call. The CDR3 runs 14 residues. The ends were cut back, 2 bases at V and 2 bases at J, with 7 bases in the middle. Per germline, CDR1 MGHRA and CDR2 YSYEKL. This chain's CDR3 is CASSQFTGNQPQHF. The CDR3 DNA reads TGCGCCAGCAGCCAATTTACAGGCAATCAGCCCCAGCATTTT.

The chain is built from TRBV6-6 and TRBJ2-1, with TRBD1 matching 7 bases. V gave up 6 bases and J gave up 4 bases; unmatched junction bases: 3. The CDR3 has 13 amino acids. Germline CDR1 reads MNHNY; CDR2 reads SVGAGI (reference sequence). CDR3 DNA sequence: TGTGCCAGCAGCCCGGGACAGTACAATGAGCAGTTCTTC. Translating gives CASSPGQYNEQFF.

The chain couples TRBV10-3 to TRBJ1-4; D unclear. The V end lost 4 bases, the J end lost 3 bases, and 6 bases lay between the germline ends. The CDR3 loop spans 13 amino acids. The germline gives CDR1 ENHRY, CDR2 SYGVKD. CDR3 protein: CAISAGSNEKLFF. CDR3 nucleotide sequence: TGTGCCATCAGTGCCGGATCTAATGAAAAACTGTTTTTT.

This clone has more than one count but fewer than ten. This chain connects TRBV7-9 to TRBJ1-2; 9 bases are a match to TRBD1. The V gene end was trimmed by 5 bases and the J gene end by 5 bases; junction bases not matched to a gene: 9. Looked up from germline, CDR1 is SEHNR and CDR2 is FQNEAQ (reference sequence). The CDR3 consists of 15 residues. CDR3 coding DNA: TGTGCCAGCAGCAAGCCGGGACAGGGAGCGTATGGCTACACCTTC. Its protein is CASSKPGQGAYGYTF.